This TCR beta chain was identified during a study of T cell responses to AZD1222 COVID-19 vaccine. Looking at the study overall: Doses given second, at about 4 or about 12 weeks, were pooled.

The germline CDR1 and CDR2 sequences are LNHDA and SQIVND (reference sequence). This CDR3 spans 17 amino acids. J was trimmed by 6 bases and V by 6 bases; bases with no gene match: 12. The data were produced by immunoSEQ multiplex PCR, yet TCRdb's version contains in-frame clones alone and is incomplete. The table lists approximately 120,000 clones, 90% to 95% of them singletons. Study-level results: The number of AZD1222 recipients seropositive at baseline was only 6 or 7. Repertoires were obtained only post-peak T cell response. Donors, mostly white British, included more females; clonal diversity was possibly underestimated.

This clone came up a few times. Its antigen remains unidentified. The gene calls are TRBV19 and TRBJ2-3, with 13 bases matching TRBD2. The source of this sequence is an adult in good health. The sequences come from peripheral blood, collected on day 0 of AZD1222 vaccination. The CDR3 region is CASSPGTSGIGRDTQYF. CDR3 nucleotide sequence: TGTGCCAGTAGCCCTGGGACTAGCGGGATTGGGCGGGATACGCAGTATTTT. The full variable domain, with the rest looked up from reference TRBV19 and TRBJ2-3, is DGGITQSPKYLFRKEGQNVTLSCEQNLNHDAMYWYRQDPGQGLRLIYYSQIVNDFQKGDIAEGYSVSREKKESFPLTVTSAQKNPTAFYLCASSPGTSGIGRDTQYFGPGTRLTVL.